This T cell receptor (beta chain) was recorded in a study of CD8 T cells in ankylosing spondylitis. Findings and limits, study-wide: In reactive arthritis synovial fluid and blood, some motif variants had been reported before. Significantly higher representation of disease-linked clones was reported for matched ankylosing spondylitis synovial fluid.

Germline CDR1 SGHRS, CDR2 YFSETQ. V trimming: 0 bases; J trimming: 2 bases; junction bases outside the gene matches: 1. CDR3 size: 14 residues. This clonotype was recorded at least ten times. The antigen is undetermined. Quantitative 5'-RACE with molecular barcodes generated TCR beta libraries. TCRdb reanalysed the 5' RACE reads using MiXCR and keeps one entry per CDR3 protein. The table lists 250,000 or so distinct CDR3 sequences, about 10% of them singletons, with about 6.8% in the top ten. This chain connects TRBV5-1 to TRBJ1-2, with 7 nucleotides matching TRBD1. Sequencing input: blood, either unsorted or a sorted T cell fraction (not recorded which). This sequence was found in a male donor with ankylosing spondylitis or in good health (not recorded which). The chain's CDR3 is CASSLEQGNYGYTF. The CDR3 DNA follows: TGCGCCAGCAGCTTGGAACAGGGGAACTATGGCTACACCTTC. Looking up the rest from reference TRBV5-1 and TRBJ1-2 gives the full variable domain: KAGVTQTPRYLIKTRGQQVTLSCSPISGHRSVSWYQQTPGQGLQFLFEYFSETQRNKGNFPGRFSGRQFSNSRSEMNVSTLELGDSALYLCASSLEQGNYGYTFGSGTRLTVV.